This is a list of T cell receptor beta chains from one sample in a study of shared clonotypes between healthy human individuals. Only in-frame clones appear in the TCRdb table, and some are missing; sequencing was by immunoSEQ multiplex PCR. The sample records about half a million clones, around 79% being singletons. The sequenced material came from PBMCs. Every receptor here comes from a woman in her thirties or forties in good health. Some clones in this sample may be carry-over from other donors' samples. The CDR3 runs from the conserved cysteine through the conserved F or W. The D gene is left open where the match is weak. Size values are once, few and many counts, or a class for expanded clones, and some rows have none.

d_call	clone_size	v_call	cdr3_length	j_call	cdr3_aa	cdr3_nt
NA	NA	TRBV9	15	TRBJ2-7	CASSVTLGPEGEQYF	TGTGCCAGCAGCGTAACTCTGGGGCCCGAGGGGGAGCAGTACTTC
NA	NA	TRBV4-3	20	TRBJ2-3	CASSRDRGSASGSRTDTQYF	TGCGCCAGCAGCCGAGACAGGGGGTCGGCTAGCGGGAGTCGGACAGATACGCAGTATTTT
TRBD2	NA	TRBV12-5	21	TRBJ2-1	CASGLAPRTSDFIALPNEQFF	TGTGCTAGTGGTTTGGCACCCCGGACTAGCGACTTTATAGCTCTCCCCAATGAGCAGTTCTTC
TRBD1	NA	TRBV6-5	15	TRBJ2-1	CASSLDRGQGDEQFF	TGTGCCAGCAGTCTAGACAGGGGGCAAGGGGATGAGCAGTTCTTC
NA	NA	TRBV7-2	16	TRBJ2-7	CASSLDVGVRRGEQYF	TGTGCCAGCAGCTTAGATGTTGGCGTCCGCCGGGGCGAGCAGTACTTC
TRBD2	NA	TRBV19	15	TRBJ2-1	CASSPLAGGDNEQFF	TGTGCCAGTAGTCCTCTAGCGGGAGGCGACAATGAGCAGTTCTTC
TRBD2	NA	TRBV5-4	16	TRBJ2-5	CASHPGLAGAGETQYF	TGTGCCAGCCATCCGGGACTAGCGGGAGCGGGAGAGACCCAGTACTTC
NA	NA	TRBV30	17	TRBJ2-2	CAWSSLDVGAGTGELFF	TGTGCCTGGAGTAGTCTTGATGTGGGAGCGGGCACCGGGGAGCTGTTTTTT
TRBD2	NA	TRBV6-6	15	TRBJ2-2	CASSTGTSLGGELFF	TGTGCCAGCAGTACCGGGACTAGTTTGGGCGGGGAGCTGTTTTTT
NA	NA	TRBV7-9	12	TRBJ2-7	CASSREPYEQYF	TGTGCCAGCAGCCGCGAGCCCTACGAGCAGTACTTC
NA	NA	TRBV10-3	15	TRBJ2-2	CAISPGRGSDGELFF	TGTGCCATCAGCCCCGGAAGGGGAAGCGACGGGGAGCTGTTTTTT
NA	few	TRBV5-4	12	TRBJ2-7	CASSFYPGEQYF	TGTGCCAGCAGCTTTTACCCGGGGGAGCAGTACTTC
NA	few	TRBV18	14	TRBJ2-5	CASSPAGLEETQYF	TGTGCCAGCTCACCAGCGGGACTGGAAGAGACCCAGTACTTC
NA	once	TRBV9	13	TRBJ2-1	CASSSGTYNEQFF	TGTGCCAGCAGTAGCGGTACTTACAATGAGCAGTTCTTC
NA	NA	TRBV28	13	TRBJ2-7	CATNRPLSYEQYF	TGTGCCACCAACCGTCCTTTATCCTACGAGCAGTACTTC
TRBD1	NA	TRBV4-3	17	TRBJ1-4	CASSQERGGGANEKLFF	TGCGCCAGCAGCCAAGAGCGAGGGGGCGGTGCTAATGAAAAACTGTTTTTT
TRBD2	NA	TRBV27	19	TRBJ2-2	CASSLSGGSRRLGTGELFF	TGTGCCAGCAGTTTGTCGGGCGGGAGTCGTCGGTTGGGCACCGGGGAGCTGTTTTTT
NA	many	TRBV5-1	15	TRBJ2-1	CASSLDPGSIYEQFF	TGCGCCAGCAGCTTGGATCCAGGGAGCATCTATGAGCAGTTCTTC
NA	NA	TRBV5-4	13	TRBJ2-7	CASSSGPSYEQYF	TGTGCCAGCAGCTCCGGACCCTCCTACGAGCAGTACTTC
NA	many	TRBV7-9	13	TRBJ2-5	CASSLGFSETQYF	TGTGCCAGCAGCTTAGGTTTTTCAGAGACCCAGTACTTC
NA	once	TRBV4-1	14	TRBJ2-5	CASSQEVNQETQYF	TGCGCCAGCAGCCAAGAAGTGAACCAAGAGACCCAGTACTTC
NA	NA	TRBV29-1	16	TRBJ2-3	CSVEGGLGTARDTQCF	TGCAGCGTTGAGGGGGGTTTGGGGACAGCGAGAGATACGCAGTGTTTT
NA	NA	TRBV10-2	13	TRBJ2-3	CASGGLSTDTQYF	TGCGCCAGCGGCGGGTTGAGCACAGATACGCAGTATTTT
NA	few	TRBV7-2	16	TRBJ2-1	CASSTQSGPLYNEQFF	TGTGCCAGCAGCACCCAAAGCGGTCCCCTCTACAATGAGCAGTTCTTC